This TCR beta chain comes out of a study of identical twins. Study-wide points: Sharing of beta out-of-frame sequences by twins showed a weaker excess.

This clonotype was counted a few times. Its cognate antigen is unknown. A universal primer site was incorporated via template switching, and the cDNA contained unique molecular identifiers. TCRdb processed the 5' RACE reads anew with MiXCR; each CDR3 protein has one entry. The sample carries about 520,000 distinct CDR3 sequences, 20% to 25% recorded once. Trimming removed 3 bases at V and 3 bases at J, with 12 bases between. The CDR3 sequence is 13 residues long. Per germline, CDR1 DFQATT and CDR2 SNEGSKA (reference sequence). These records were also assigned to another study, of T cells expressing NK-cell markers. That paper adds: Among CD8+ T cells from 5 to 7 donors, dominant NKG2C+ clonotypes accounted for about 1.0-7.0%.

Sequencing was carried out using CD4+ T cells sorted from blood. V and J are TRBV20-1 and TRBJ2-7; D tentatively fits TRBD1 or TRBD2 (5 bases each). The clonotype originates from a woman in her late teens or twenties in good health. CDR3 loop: CSASLGPRYEQYF. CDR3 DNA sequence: TGCAGTGCTAGTTTGGGACCCCGCTACGAGCAGTACTTC.